The present T cell receptor beta chain was sequenced within a study of blood T cells in healthy people across ages. This clonotype was recorded a few times. Isolation per sample recovered at least 7 million PBMCs. The amount of total RNA extracted per sample was at least 5 micrograms. For the second PCR, which ran for about 6 to 11 cycles, a sample-barcoded 5' primer and a J-beta primer mix were used. TCRdb independently ran MiXCR on the 5' RACE reads; one entry per CDR3 protein. The sample holds some 800,000 distinct CDR3 sequences; roughly 25% are singletons and the top ten take approximately 3.7%. Trimming cost V 4 bases and J 10 bases; bases outside gene matches: 9. The CDR3 consists of 15 residues. CDR1 is SGDLS and CDR2 is YYNGEE in the germline V gene. The sample was also reused in another study, on T cells of mothers and their children.

Specimen: blood. This TCR derives from a boy aged 5-17 years in good health. The chain joins TRBV9 to TRBJ1-6; 9 positions agree with TRBD1. CDR3 protein: CASSTPGQGISPLHF. The CDR3, as DNA: TGTGCCAGCAGCACCCCGGGACAGGGAATCTCACCCCTCCACTTT.